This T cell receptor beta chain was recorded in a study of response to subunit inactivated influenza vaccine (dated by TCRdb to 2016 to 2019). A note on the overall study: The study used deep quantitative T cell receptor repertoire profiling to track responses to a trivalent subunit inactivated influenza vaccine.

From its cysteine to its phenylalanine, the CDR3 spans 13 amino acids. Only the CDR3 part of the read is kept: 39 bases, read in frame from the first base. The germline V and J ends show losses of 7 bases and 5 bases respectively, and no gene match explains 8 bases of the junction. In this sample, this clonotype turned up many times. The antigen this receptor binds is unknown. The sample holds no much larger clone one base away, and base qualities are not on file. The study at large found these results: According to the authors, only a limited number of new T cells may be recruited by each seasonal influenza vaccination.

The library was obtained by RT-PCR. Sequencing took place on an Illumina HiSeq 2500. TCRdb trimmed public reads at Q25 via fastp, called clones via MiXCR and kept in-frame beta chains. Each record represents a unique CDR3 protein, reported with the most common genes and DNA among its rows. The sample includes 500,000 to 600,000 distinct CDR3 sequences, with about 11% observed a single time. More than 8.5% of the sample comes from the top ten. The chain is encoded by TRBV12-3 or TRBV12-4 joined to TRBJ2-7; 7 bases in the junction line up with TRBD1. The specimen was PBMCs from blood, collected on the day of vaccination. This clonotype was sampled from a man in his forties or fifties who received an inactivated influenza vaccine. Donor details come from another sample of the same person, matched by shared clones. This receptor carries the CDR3 CASTLGGWDEQYF. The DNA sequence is TGTGCCAGCACCTTAGGGGGCTGGGACGAGCAGTACTTC.